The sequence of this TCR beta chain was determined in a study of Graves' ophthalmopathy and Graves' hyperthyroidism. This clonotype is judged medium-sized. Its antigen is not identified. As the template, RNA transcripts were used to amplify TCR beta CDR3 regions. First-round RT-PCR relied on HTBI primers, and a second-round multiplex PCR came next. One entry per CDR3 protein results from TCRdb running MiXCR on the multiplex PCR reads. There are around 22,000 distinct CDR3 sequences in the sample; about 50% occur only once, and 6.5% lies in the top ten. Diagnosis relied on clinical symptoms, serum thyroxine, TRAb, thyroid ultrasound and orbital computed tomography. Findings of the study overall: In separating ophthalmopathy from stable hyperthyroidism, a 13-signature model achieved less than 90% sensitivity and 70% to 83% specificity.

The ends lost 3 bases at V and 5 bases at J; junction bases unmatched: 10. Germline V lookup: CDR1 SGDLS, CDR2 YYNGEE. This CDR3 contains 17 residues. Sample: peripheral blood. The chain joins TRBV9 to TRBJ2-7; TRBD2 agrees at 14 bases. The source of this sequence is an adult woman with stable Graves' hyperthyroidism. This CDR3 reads CASSGSGTSGSINEQYF. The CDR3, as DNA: TGTGCCAGCAGCGGGTCCGGGACTAGCGGGAGTATCAACGAGCAGTACTTC.